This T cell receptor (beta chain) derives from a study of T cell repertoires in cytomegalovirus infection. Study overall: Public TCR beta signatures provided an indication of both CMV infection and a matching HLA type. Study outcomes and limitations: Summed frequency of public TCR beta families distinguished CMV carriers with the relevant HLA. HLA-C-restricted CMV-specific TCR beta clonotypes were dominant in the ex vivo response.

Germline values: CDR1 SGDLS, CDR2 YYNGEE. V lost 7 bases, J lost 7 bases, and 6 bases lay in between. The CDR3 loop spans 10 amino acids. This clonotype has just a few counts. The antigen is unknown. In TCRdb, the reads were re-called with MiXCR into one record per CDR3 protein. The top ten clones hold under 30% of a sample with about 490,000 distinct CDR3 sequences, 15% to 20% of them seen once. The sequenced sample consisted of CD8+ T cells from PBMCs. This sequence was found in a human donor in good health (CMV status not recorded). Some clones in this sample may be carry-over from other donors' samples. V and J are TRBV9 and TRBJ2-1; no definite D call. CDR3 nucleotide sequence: TGTGCCAGCCACCCTAATGAGCAGTTCTTC. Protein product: CASHPNEQFF.